Listed below are T cell receptor beta chains from one sample, sequenced in a study of blood T cell repertoires in COVID-19. Sequenced by immunoSEQ multiplex PCR; TCRdb stores in-frame clones only, minus some. The data hold tens of thousands of clones, with roughly 86% observed a single time. The sequenced sample consisted of peripheral blood. These receptor sequences come from a human donor in a cohort sampled during active COVID-19. CDR3s include the opening cysteine and the closing phenylalanine or tryptophan. Each record gives: CDR3 DNA, CDR3 protein, J gene, D gene, V gene, clone size. D genes are given only for firm matches. Clone size is shown for a subset of rows, as once, few, many or a class of expanded clone.

TGTGCCAGCAGCCCCATGGACAGGGCCGGAAACACCATATATTTT	CASSPMDRAGNTIYF	TRBJ1-3	TRBD1	TRBV7-6	few
TGCGCCAGCAGCGAAGCGGGGGGGCAGGGCAATGAGCAGTTCTTC	CASSEAGGQGNEQFF	TRBJ2-1	TRBD2	TRBV5-1	once
TGCGCCAGCAGTGCACCGGGACACAGGAAGATCTACGAGCAGTACTTC	CASSAPGHRKIYEQYF	TRBJ2-7	-	TRBV10-2	-
TGTGCCAGCGGCTACAGGGGAGCTAACTATGGCTACACCTTC	CASGYRGANYGYTF	TRBJ1-2	TRBD1	TRBV6-5	-
TGTGCCAGTAGTATTCCAGGGGGCTACGAGCAGTACTTC	CASSIPGGYEQYF	TRBJ2-7	TRBD1	TRBV19	-
TGTGCCAGCAGCAATGCGGGGGTTAACTACAATGAGCAGTTCTTC	CASSNAGVNYNEQFF	TRBJ2-1	TRBD2	TRBV3-1/TRBV3-2	few
TGTGCCAGCAGTGAGGGGGCTCGTGGAAACACCATATATTTT	CASSEGARGNTIYF	TRBJ1-3	-	TRBV2	-
TGTGCCAGCAGTTCACCGGGACAGGGGGCGGCGTGGAACATTCAGTACTTC	CASSSPGQGAAWNIQYF	TRBJ2-4	TRBD1	TRBV6-2/TRBV6-3	-
TGTGCCAGCAGCACCCGGGACAGCGGGCGAGGCTACACCTTC	CASSTRDSGRGYTF	TRBJ1-2	TRBD1	TRBV7-2	-
TGTGCCAGCAACCGGGGGGTAGGAGAGACCCAGTACTTC	CASNRGVGETQYF	TRBJ2-5	TRBD2	TRBV3-1/TRBV3-2	-
TGTGCCAGTAGTTTCGGACTAGCGGGGAGCACAGATACGCAGTATTTT	CASSFGLAGSTDTQYF	TRBJ2-3	TRBD2	TRBV19	-
TGTGCCAGCAGTTTGGGCAGGTCCTATGGCTACACCTTC	CASSLGRSYGYTF	TRBJ1-2	-	TRBV12-3/TRBV12-4	-
TGCGCCAGCAGCTTCGCACCGGGACTAGCGGGGTCGTGGTACTTC	CASSFAPGLAGSWYF	TRBJ2-7	TRBD2	TRBV5-1	once